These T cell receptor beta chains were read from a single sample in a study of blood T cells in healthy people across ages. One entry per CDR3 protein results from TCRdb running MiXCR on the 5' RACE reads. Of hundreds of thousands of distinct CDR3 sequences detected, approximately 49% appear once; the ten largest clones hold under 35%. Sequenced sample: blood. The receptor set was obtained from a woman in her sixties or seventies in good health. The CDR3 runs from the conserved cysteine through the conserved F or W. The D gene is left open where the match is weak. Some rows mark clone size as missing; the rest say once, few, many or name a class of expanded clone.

CDR3 DNA: TGCGCCAGCAGCCTGACTCCCACCTTCAACAATGAGCAGTTCTTC
CDR3 protein: CASSLTPTFNNEQFF
clone size: few
D gene: NA
J gene: TRBJ2-1
V gene: TRBV5-1

CDR3 DNA: TGTGCCAGCAGCTTATCGCCGAACGAGCAGTACTTC
CDR3 protein: CASSLSPNEQYF
clone size: NA
D gene: NA
J gene: TRBJ2-7
V gene: TRBV5-5

CDR3 DNA: TGTGCCAGCACCCCGGGGCTAGCGGGAGGCTACAATGAGCAGTTCTTC
CDR3 protein: CASTPGLAGGYNEQFF
clone size: NA
D gene: TRBD2
J gene: TRBJ2-1
V gene: TRBV27

CDR3 DNA: TGCGCCAGCAGCCAAAATCCCCCAGGGGGCTTTTCTGGGGCCAACGTCCTGACTTTC
CDR3 protein: CASSQNPPGGFSGANVLTF
clone size: NA
D gene: TRBD1
J gene: TRBJ2-6
V gene: TRBV4-3

CDR3 DNA: TGTGCCAGCACCCGGGGCCCTCCTAGCTACACCTTC
CDR3 protein: CASTRGPPSYTF
clone size: once
D gene: NA
J gene: TRBJ1-2
V gene: TRBV2

CDR3 DNA: TGTGCCACCAGTGACCGCGTTGGGGGAGACAGGGCAAACGAGCAGTACTTC
CDR3 protein: CATSDRVGGDRANEQYF
clone size: NA
D gene: TRBD1
J gene: TRBJ2-7
V gene: TRBV24-1

CDR3 DNA: TGCAGCGTAGCGACAGGGAAGGGCTACACCTTC
CDR3 protein: CSVATGKGYTF
clone size: NA
D gene: TRBD1
J gene: TRBJ1-2
V gene: TRBV29-1

CDR3 DNA: TGTGCCAGCAGTCTGGGACAGGAAATCTATGGCTACACCTTC
CDR3 protein: CASSLGQEIYGYTF
clone size: NA
D gene: TRBD1
J gene: TRBJ1-2
V gene: TRBV12-3/TRBV12-4

CDR3 DNA: TGTGCCAGCAGCCATGGACAGGGTAATCCAGATACGCAGTATTTT
CDR3 protein: CASSHGQGNPDTQYF
clone size: few
D gene: TRBD1
J gene: TRBJ2-3
V gene: TRBV7-3

CDR3 DNA: TGCAGCGTTGGACAGGGGGCCCTGGGGGGCTACACCTTC
CDR3 protein: CSVGQGALGGYTF
clone size: NA
D gene: TRBD1
J gene: TRBJ1-2
V gene: TRBV29-1

CDR3 DNA: TGCAGCGTGACCGGGACTAGCGGGAGGGACTCTATTACCGGGGAGCTGTTTTTT
CDR3 protein: CSVTGTSGRDSITGELFF
clone size: many
D gene: TRBD2
J gene: TRBJ2-2
V gene: TRBV29-1

CDR3 DNA: TGTGCCAGTACTCAATACAGGGCTGGGGCCAACGTCCTGACTTTC
CDR3 protein: CASTQYRAGANVLTF
clone size: NA
D gene: NA
J gene: TRBJ2-6
V gene: TRBV28

CDR3 DNA: TGTGCCAGCAGCTTTCCCGATAAGCCCCAGCATTTT
CDR3 protein: CASSFPDKPQHF
clone size: NA
D gene: NA
J gene: TRBJ1-5
V gene: TRBV7-6

CDR3 DNA: TGCAGCGTTTCGCGGGTGTTGGGGACCACTGAAGCTTTCTTT
CDR3 protein: CSVSRVLGTTEAFF
clone size: few
D gene: NA
J gene: TRBJ1-1
V gene: TRBV29-1

CDR3 DNA: TGTGCCACCTCGACAGGGAGGGAGCAGTACTTC
CDR3 protein: CATSTGREQYF
clone size: NA
D gene: NA
J gene: TRBJ2-7
V gene: TRBV28

CDR3 DNA: TGCGCCAGCGCCCCAGGTTTCTATGGCTACACCTTC
CDR3 protein: CASAPGFYGYTF
clone size: few
D gene: NA
J gene: TRBJ1-2
V gene: TRBV5-1

CDR3 DNA: TGTGCAACTTCGACCTCGGGACGGTACAATTCACCCCTCCACTTT
CDR3 protein: CATSTSGRYNSPLHF
clone size: NA
D gene: NA
J gene: TRBJ1-6
V gene: TRBV7-6

CDR3 DNA: TGTGCCAGCAGCCTGCGGAGAATTCAGAGCGAGCAGTACTTC
CDR3 protein: CASSLRRIQSEQYF
clone size: NA
D gene: NA
J gene: TRBJ2-7
V gene: TRBV6-2/TRBV6-3

CDR3 DNA: TGTGCCAGCAGCCAGCTGGGCGGGAGTGGGGGTTGGGCGCAGTTCTTC
CDR3 protein: CASSQLGGSGGWAQFF
clone size: NA
D gene: TRBD2
J gene: TRBJ2-1
V gene: TRBV3-1

CDR3 DNA: TGTGCCAGCAGTTTAACAGGGAAAGGAAACACTGAAGCTTTCTTT
CDR3 protein: CASSLTGKGNTEAFF
clone size: NA
D gene: NA
J gene: TRBJ1-1
V gene: TRBV28

CDR3 DNA: TGTGCCAGCAGCCCTGCGAGACTAGCTGAGCAGTTCTTC
CDR3 protein: CASSPARLAEQFF
clone size: NA
D gene: TRBD2
J gene: TRBJ2-1
V gene: TRBV7-2

CDR3 DNA: TGTGCCAGCATCCCGAGGGGCTACGAGCAGTACTTC
CDR3 protein: CASIPRGYEQYF
clone size: NA
D gene: NA
J gene: TRBJ2-7
V gene: TRBV12-3/TRBV12-4

CDR3 DNA: TGTGCCGGCAGCCCCAGCACAGATACGCAGTATTTT
CDR3 protein: CAGSPSTDTQYF
clone size: NA
D gene: NA
J gene: TRBJ2-3
V gene: TRBV7-9

CDR3 DNA: TGTGCCAGCAGCTTGAGGGACCGAATTACAGATACGCAGTATTTT
CDR3 protein: CASSLRDRITDTQYF
clone size: NA
D gene: NA
J gene: TRBJ2-3
V gene: TRBV7-9

CDR3 DNA: TGTGCCAGCAGCTTCAGGGTTGGGCAGTACTTC
CDR3 protein: CASSFRVGQYF
clone size: NA
D gene: NA
J gene: TRBJ2-5
V gene: TRBV7-2

CDR3 DNA: TGCAGTGCTAGAGATCGGGGACTACCCAAGCAGTACTTC
CDR3 protein: CSARDRGLPKQYF
clone size: NA
D gene: TRBD2
J gene: TRBJ2-7
V gene: TRBV20-1

CDR3 DNA: TGTGCCAGCTGTTCCCCGGGGGACATACAAGAGACCCAGTACTTC
CDR3 protein: CASCSPGDIQETQYF
clone size: few
D gene: NA
J gene: TRBJ2-5
V gene: TRBV6-6

CDR3 DNA: TGTGCCAGCAGCCCTGCGGGAGGGGCTCAAGAGACCCAGTACTTC
CDR3 protein: CASSPAGGAQETQYF
clone size: few
D gene: TRBD2
J gene: TRBJ2-5
V gene: TRBV7-2

CDR3 DNA: TGCGCCAGCAGCTTAAAGGTCGGCGGGTACGAGCAGTACTTC
CDR3 protein: CASSLKVGGYEQYF
clone size: NA
D gene: NA
J gene: TRBJ2-7
V gene: TRBV5-1

CDR3 DNA: TGCAGCGCTTATACCCCCGGGGAGACCCAGTACTTC
CDR3 protein: CSAYTPGETQYF
clone size: many
D gene: NA
J gene: TRBJ2-5
V gene: TRBV29-1

CDR3 DNA: TGTGCCAGCAGTCAACAGGGTTGGAGTACAACTAATGAAAAACTGTTTTTT
CDR3 protein: CASSQQGWSTTNEKLFF
clone size: NA
D gene: NA
J gene: TRBJ1-4
V gene: TRBV6-1

CDR3 DNA: TGTGCCAGCACCTGGGACAGGGGCTACTATGGCTACACCTTC
CDR3 protein: CASTWDRGYYGYTF
clone size: NA
D gene: TRBD1
J gene: TRBJ1-2
V gene: TRBV5-6

CDR3 DNA: TGTGCCAGCATCTCCCCTGGGACAGCCTACGAGCAGTACTTC
CDR3 protein: CASISPGTAYEQYF
clone size: few
D gene: TRBD1
J gene: TRBJ2-7
V gene: TRBV6-5

CDR3 DNA: TGTGCCAGCAGCACCCCGGGGAGGTTCTTGTACGAGCAGTACTTC
CDR3 protein: CASSTPGRFLYEQYF
clone size: NA
D gene: NA
J gene: TRBJ2-7
V gene: TRBV28

CDR3 DNA: TGTGCCAGCAGCAATTATCTGGGTAACGAGCAGTACTTC
CDR3 protein: CASSNYLGNEQYF
clone size: few
D gene: NA
J gene: TRBJ2-7
V gene: TRBV7-3

CDR3 DNA: TGTGCCAGCAGCCGGGGCCCCGGCGGTGAAAAACTGTTTTTT
CDR3 protein: CASSRGPGGEKLFF
clone size: NA
D gene: NA
J gene: TRBJ1-4
V gene: TRBV7-2

CDR3 DNA: TGTGCCAGCAGCGTAGACCCGGCAGGGACTATGAACACTGAAGCTTTCTTT
CDR3 protein: CASSVDPAGTMNTEAFF
clone size: NA
D gene: NA
J gene: TRBJ1-1
V gene: TRBV9

CDR3 DNA: TGTGCCAGCAGTGAGATGCGGGGGGCCTACGAGCAGTACTTC
CDR3 protein: CASSEMRGAYEQYF
clone size: NA
D gene: TRBD2
J gene: TRBJ2-7
V gene: TRBV2

CDR3 DNA: TGCAGTGCTAGAGAGCCGGGGTGGTATGGCTACACCTTC
CDR3 protein: CSAREPGWYGYTF
clone size: NA
D gene: NA
J gene: TRBJ1-2
V gene: TRBV20-1

CDR3 DNA: TGTGCCAGCAGCCAGACCTTGGAGCAGTACTTC
CDR3 protein: CASSQTLEQYF
clone size: few
D gene: NA
J gene: TRBJ2-7
V gene: TRBV12-3/TRBV12-4

CDR3 DNA: TGTGCCATCAGCTTACAGGGGATATCAGATGGCTACACCTTC
CDR3 protein: CAISLQGISDGYTF
clone size: NA
D gene: TRBD1
J gene: TRBJ1-2
V gene: TRBV10-3

CDR3 DNA: TGCAGTGCTAGAGATTTTGGATCCTACGAGCAGTACTTC
CDR3 protein: CSARDFGSYEQYF
clone size: many
D gene: NA
J gene: TRBJ2-7
V gene: TRBV20-1

CDR3 DNA: TGTGCCAGCTCACCACCGGGACAGGCACCCTATGGCTACACCTTC
CDR3 protein: CASSPPGQAPYGYTF
clone size: NA
D gene: TRBD1
J gene: TRBJ1-2
V gene: TRBV18

CDR3 DNA: TGTGCCAGCTCACCACCAGGGTACAAAGAGACCCAGTACTTC
CDR3 protein: CASSPPGYKETQYF
clone size: NA
D gene: NA
J gene: TRBJ2-5
V gene: TRBV18

CDR3 DNA: TGCAGCGTTGGGTTAAACAGAAATTATGAAAAACTGTTTTTT
CDR3 protein: CSVGLNRNYEKLFF
clone size: NA
D gene: NA
J gene: TRBJ1-4
V gene: TRBV29-1

CDR3 DNA: TGTGCCACCAGCGGACAGGGGGACCACGAGCAGTACTTC
CDR3 protein: CATSGQGDHEQYF
clone size: NA
D gene: TRBD1
J gene: TRBJ2-7
V gene: TRBV24-1

CDR3 DNA: TGCAGTGCTAGGAGATATACAAGCTACGAGCAGTACTTC
CDR3 protein: CSARRYTSYEQYF
clone size: few
D gene: NA
J gene: TRBJ2-7
V gene: TRBV20-1

CDR3 DNA: TGTGCCAGCAGCCACGGGTGGACAGCCAATTCACCCCTCCACTTT
CDR3 protein: CASSHGWTANSPLHF
clone size: NA
D gene: NA
J gene: TRBJ1-6
V gene: TRBV4-2

CDR3 DNA: TGTGCCAGCGGCACTATGCGAGATGAGCAGTTCTTC
CDR3 protein: CASGTMRDEQFF
clone size: NA
D gene: NA
J gene: TRBJ2-1
V gene: TRBV28

CDR3 DNA: TGCAGTGCTACCCCCGGGACCAAAGACACCGGGGAGCTGTTTTTT
CDR3 protein: CSATPGTKDTGELFF
clone size: few
D gene: NA
J gene: TRBJ2-2
V gene: TRBV20-1

CDR3 DNA: TGCAGTGCTAGCCCAACTAGAACCGCTCACCTATACAATGAGCAGTTCTTC
CDR3 protein: CSASPTRTAHLYNEQFF
clone size: few
D gene: NA
J gene: TRBJ2-1
V gene: TRBV20-1

CDR3 DNA: TGTGCCAGCAGTTACTCGGGTGGCGGAAAACTGTTTTTT
CDR3 protein: CASSYSGGGKLFF
clone size: NA
D gene: NA
J gene: TRBJ1-4
V gene: TRBV6-5

CDR3 DNA: TGCAGTGCTAGAGACAGGACTAGCTCTGGGGCCAACGTCCTGACTTTC
CDR3 protein: CSARDRTSSGANVLTF
clone size: few
D gene: TRBD2
J gene: TRBJ2-6
V gene: TRBV20-1

CDR3 DNA: TGTGCCAGCAGCGTAGGACAGGGGGCACTCTATGGCTACACCTTC
CDR3 protein: CASSVGQGALYGYTF
clone size: NA
D gene: TRBD1
J gene: TRBJ1-2
V gene: TRBV9

CDR3 DNA: TGTGCCAGCAGCCAGGGACCCCAGGGGGCCGGTGAAAAACTGTTTTTT
CDR3 protein: CASSQGPQGAGEKLFF
clone size: NA
D gene: TRBD1
J gene: TRBJ1-4
V gene: TRBV4-2

CDR3 DNA: TGTGCCAGTACGACAGGGGGCAAGCACACTGAAGCTTTCTTT
CDR3 protein: CASTTGGKHTEAFF
clone size: NA
D gene: TRBD1
J gene: TRBJ1-1
V gene: TRBV6-6

CDR3 DNA: TGCGCCAGCAGGACTTCTACCGACGGGGAGACCCAGTACTTC
CDR3 protein: CASRTSTDGETQYF
clone size: few
D gene: NA
J gene: TRBJ2-5
V gene: TRBV5-1

CDR3 DNA: TGTGCCAGCAGCTTCGGGACAGGGTGGGATGGCTACACCTTC
CDR3 protein: CASSFGTGWDGYTF
clone size: NA
D gene: TRBD1
J gene: TRBJ1-2
V gene: TRBV5-6

CDR3 DNA: TGTGCCAGCAATAGGGACACCACCTACAATGAGCAGTTCTTC
CDR3 protein: CASNRDTTYNEQFF
clone size: NA
D gene: NA
J gene: TRBJ2-1
V gene: TRBV28